Listed below are T cell receptor beta chains from one sample, sequenced in a study of shared clonotypes between healthy human individuals. Repertoires were generated with immunoSEQ multiplex PCR, while TCRdb's copy carries only in-frame clones and drops some. The data contain about 340,000 clones, about 73% of them singletons. Specimen: memory CD4+ T cells sorted from blood. These receptors all stem from a man aged 30 to 45 in good health. The CDR3 runs from the conserved cysteine through the conserved F or W. Fields, in order: clone size, J gene, V gene, D gene, CDR3 protein, CDR3 DNA. D genes are given only for firm matches. Part of the rows lack a size; the others show once, few, many or a class for expanded clones.

.	TRBJ2-7	TRBV18	TRBD2	CASSGASREGEQYF	TGTGCCAGCTCAGGGGCGTCAAGGGAGGGCGAGCAGTACTTC
once	TRBJ2-7	TRBV6-1	TRBD2	CASSPLAGAYEQYF	TGTGCCAGCAGTCCTCTAGCGGGGGCCTACGAGCAGTACTTC
few	TRBJ2-5	TRBV7-2	TRBD2	CASSLGASGNGETQYF	TGTGCCAGCAGCTTAGGGGCTAGCGGGAATGGCGAGACCCAGTACTTC
.	TRBJ2-5	TRBV18	TRBD2	CASSPGLAGGETQYF	TGTGCCAGCTCCCCAGGACTAGCGGGAGGGGAGACCCAGTACTTC
.	TRBJ1-5	TRBV10-3	TRBD1	CAISESRQGNQPQHF	TGTGCCATCAGTGAGTCGAGACAGGGTAATCAGCCCCAGCATTTT
.	TRBJ2-3	TRBV7-6	TRBD1	CASSSRTGPSTDTQYF	TGTGCCAGCAGCTCCCGGACAGGGCCCAGCACAGATACGCAGTATTTT
.	TRBJ1-3	TRBV28	.	CASSFSGNTIYF	TGTGCCAGCAGTTTTTCCGGAAACACCATATATTTT
.	TRBJ2-7	TRBV7-8	.	CASGPGFYEQYF	TGTGCCAGCGGCCCCGGATTCTACGAGCAGTACTTC
few	TRBJ1-1	TRBV6-5	TRBD1	CASSSWSGQGVFKAFF	TGTGCCAGCAGTTCCTGGTCTGGACAGGGAGTTTTTAAAGCTTTCTTT
many	TRBJ2-7	TRBV5-1	.	CASSLARSYEQYF	TGCGCCAGCAGCTTGGCCAGGTCCTACGAGCAGTACTTC
.	TRBJ2-3	TRBV5-1	.	CASSFADDTQYF	TGCGCCAGCAGCTTCGCAGACGATACGCAGTATTTT
few	TRBJ1-5	TRBV29-1	.	CSVEDGGSIHF	TGCAGCGTTGAGGACGGTGGCAGTATCCATTTT
.	TRBJ2-7	TRBV18	.	CASSLPGLSSYEQYF	TGTGCCAGCTCACTCCCGGGACTCAGCTCCTACGAGCAGTACTTC
.	TRBJ2-3	TRBV4-3	.	CASSQDPGYTQYF	TGCGCCAGCAGCCAAGATCCGGGCTATACGCAGTATTTT
.	TRBJ2-2	TRBV29-1	TRBD2	CSVGPASGYTGELFF	TGCAGCGTTGGTCCCGCTAGCGGGTACACCGGGGAGCTGTTTTTT
.	TRBJ1-4	TRBV5-1	.	CASSLEGGLNEKLFF	TGCGCCAGCAGCTTGGAGGGCGGTCTGAATGAAAAACTGTTTTTT
.	TRBJ1-1	TRBV28	.	CASSRETYRVNTEAFF	TGTGCCAGCAGCCGGGAGACCTACCGGGTGAACACTGAAGCTTTCTTT
.	TRBJ1-5	TRBV2	TRBD1	CASSALTGVGNQPQHF	TGTGCCAGCAGTGCCTTAACAGGGGTAGGCAATCAGCCCCAGCATTTT
.	TRBJ1-5	TRBV7-2	.	CASSLGAAYSNQPQHF	TGTGCCAGCAGCTTAGGGGCAGCGTATAGCAATCAGCCCCAGCATTTT
few	TRBJ2-7	TRBV7-6	.	CASTETVPGVASGSSYEQYF	TGTGCCAGCACCGAAACAGTTCCAGGGGTCGCGAGCGGCAGCTCCTACGAGCAGTACTTC
.	TRBJ1-2	TRBV7-2	.	CASSSVGPYGYTF	TGTGCCAGCAGCTCTGTGGGACCCTATGGCTACACCTTC
once	TRBJ2-3	TRBV5-1	TRBD2	CASGLTTKRERTDTQYF	TGCGCCAGCGGACTAACCACCAAGCGGGAGAGAACAGATACGCAGTATTTT
.	TRBJ2-1	TRBV14	.	CASSQNWGNEQFF	TGTGCCAGCAGCCAAAACTGGGGGAATGAGCAGTTCTTC
.	TRBJ2-2	TRBV2	.	CASSGSSAGELFF	TGTGCCAGCAGTGGAAGTAGCGCCGGGGAGCTGTTTTTT
.	TRBJ1-2	TRBV6-1	.	CASRIQANYGYTF	TGTGCCAGCAGAATACAGGCTAACTATGGCTACACCTTC
.	TRBJ2-2	TRBV11-2	.	CASSPGRGLDTGELFF	TGTGCCAGCAGCCCAGGGCGGGGCCTAGACACCGGGGAGCTGTTTTTT
.	TRBJ1-1	TRBV15	.	CATSRARGGTEAFF	TGTGCCACCAGCAGAGCCAGGGGAGGGACTGAAGCTTTCTTT
.	TRBJ2-7	TRBV7-2	.	CASSFKQGDGYEQYF	TGTGCCAGCAGCTTCAAGCAGGGCGACGGCTACGAGCAGTACTTC
.	TRBJ1-2	TRBV2	TRBD1	CASSAEQGDYGYTF	TGTGCCAGCAGTGCCGAACAGGGGGACTATGGCTACACCTTC
.	TRBJ1-5	TRBV5-5	TRBD1	CASSPGQSNQPQHF	TGTGCCAGCAGCCCGGGACAGAGCAATCAGCCCCAGCATTTT
.	TRBJ2-3	TRBV15	TRBD1	CATSVQGEGDTQYF	TGTGCCACCAGCGTACAGGGGGAAGGGGATACGCAGTATTTT
.	TRBJ2-5	TRBV7-8	TRBD1	CASSPSRGRETQYF	TGTGCCAGCAGCCCATCCAGGGGGCGAGAGACCCAGTACTTC
few	TRBJ2-7	TRBV6-5	.	CASSYSPPGVYEQYF	TGTGCCAGCAGTTACTCCCCCCCGGGGGTCTACGAGCAGTACTTC
.	TRBJ2-7	TRBV6-6	.	CASSPGPPYEQYF	TGTGCCAGCAGCCCCGGGCCCCCCTACGAGCAGTACTTC
.	TRBJ2-7	TRBV30	.	CARSADSGGSEQYF	TGTGCCCGCTCGGCAGACAGTGGGGGGTCCGAGCAGTACTTC
.	TRBJ2-2	TRBV5-1	.	CASSLGVLGTGELFF	TGCGCCAGCAGCTTAGGTGTATTGGGCACCGGGGAGCTGTTTTTT
.	TRBJ2-3	TRBV7-2	.	CASSLVWRESGSPDTQYF	TGTGCCAGCAGCTTAGTCTGGAGGGAGTCAGGGAGTCCAGATACGCAGTATTTT
.	TRBJ1-1	TRBV5-1	.	CASSPEGWNTEAFF	TGCGCCAGCAGCCCCGAGGGATGGAACACTGAAGCTTTCTTT
few	TRBJ1-5	TRBV2	.	CASSVVARDQPQHF	TGTGCCAGCAGTGTCGTGGCACGGGATCAGCCCCAGCATTTT